Below are 8 T cell receptor beta chains sequenced from a single sample in a study of blood T cell repertoires in COVID-19. Sequencing used immunoSEQ multiplex PCR; TCRdb keeps in-frame clones, though not all of them. Among 150,000 to 200,000 clones, 80% to 90% were seen once, and the ten largest hold roughly 9.8%. Input material: peripheral blood. These receptors came from a woman aged 60-75 years with COVID-19, enrolled during active disease.

This chain uses TRBV10-3 with TRBJ1-1, with D maybe TRBD1 (6 bases). V was trimmed by 5 bases and J by 5 bases, leaving 9 bases between them. Per the germline V gene, CDR1 is ENHRY and CDR2 is SYGVKD. This CDR3 spans 12 amino acids. The CDR3 DNA reads as TGTGCCATCAGTCCACAGGGAACTGAAGCTTTCTTT. It codes for CAISPQGTEAFF.

This sequence joins TRBV7-2 and TRBJ1-1; 9 bases fit TRBD1. Germline-derived CDR1 and CDR2 are SGHTA and FQGNSA. Trimming removed 0 bases from V and 1 base from J; junction bases left unmatched: 3. CDR3 size: 16 residues. CDR3 sequence: CASSLARGQGNTEAFF. For the CDR3, the DNA is TGTGCCAGCAGCTTAGCCCGGGGACAGGGGAACACTGAAGCTTTCTTT.

The genes are TRBV13 and TRBJ2-5; 11 bases align to TRBD1. Germline CDR1 reads PRHDT; CDR2 reads FYEKMQ (reference sequence). The CDR3 consists of 16 residues. Trimming took 4 bases from V and 5 from J; bases not matched to a gene: 9. CDR3 in DNA: TGTGCCAGCAGCTCACTGGACAGGGGGCTGTGGGAGACCCAGTACTTC. The encoded protein is CASSSLDRGLWETQYF.

In this sample, this clone turned up once. This rearrangement joins TRBV4-2 to TRBJ2-7; perhaps TRBD2 as D (5 bases). The V end was cut by 0 bases, the J end by 6 bases, with 15 bases between. Germline loops: CDR1 LGHNA, CDR2 YNFKEQ. The CDR3 is 15 amino acids. As DNA, the CDR3 is TGTGCCAGCAGCCAAGATCTTGGACGGGGTGCCGAGCAGTACTTC. This encodes CASSQDLGRGAEQYF.

The CDR3 loop is CATTPGQGTHEQYF. In nucleotides, the CDR3 is TGTGCCACCACCCCGGGACAGGGGACCCACGAGCAGTACTTC. The V and J genes are TRBV15 and TRBJ2-7; 10 bases fit TRBD1. The CDR3 contains 14 residues. Per germline, CDR1 LNHNV and CDR2 YYDKDF (reference sequence). The ends lost 7 bases at V and 5 bases at J; junction bases unmatched: 8.

This sequence joins TRBV24-1 and TRBJ2-7; tentative D call: TRBD1 (5 bases). The CDR3 runs to 15 residues. The germline CDR1 and CDR2 sequences are KGHDR and SFDVKD. V lost 2 bases and J lost 6, with 16 bases in between. The CDR3 coding sequence is TGTGCCACCAGTGATTCAGGGAACCCCTGGGGCGAGCAGTACTTC. Amino acid sequence: CATSDSGNPWGEQYF.

This chain connects TRBV24-1 to TRBJ1-2; no firm D call. V gave up 5 bases and J gave up 1 base, with 10 bases separating them. Germline V CDR1 and CDR2: KGHDR, SFDVKD. This CDR3 has 14 residues. This CDR3 is CATSAEGSNYGYTF. The CDR3 DNA is TGTGCCACCAGTGCTGAAGGGAGTAACTATGGCTACACCTTC.

V is TRBV15 and J is TRBJ2-7, with 8 bases lining up with TRBD1. The CDR3 loop spans 14 amino acids. The trim removed 3 bases at V and 1 base at J, leaving 2 bases unmatched. The V gene's germline CDR1 is LNHNV and CDR2 YYDKDF (reference sequence). CDR3 coding DNA: TGTGCCACCAGCAGGGACAGGGTGTCCTACGAGCAGTACTTC. Amino acids: CATSRDRVSYEQYF.